This T cell receptor (beta chain) was observed in a study of blood T cell repertoires in COVID-19. Study as a whole: The study drew acute and convalescent COVID-19 samples from the United States, Italy and Spain. Sources were T cells, B-cell-depleted T cells, or PBMCs; the material itself was cDNA or gDNA.

Clones were read by immunoSEQ multiplex PCR, and TCRdb kept only the in-frame ones, dropping some. The table records about 180,000 clones, around 87% of them present only once. Sequencing was done on a sample of peripheral blood. This clonotype originated in a woman in her 70s with COVID-19, enrolled during active disease.

The chain's CDR3 is CASSEGTGIDTQYF. DNA of the CDR3: TGTGCCAGCAGTGAAGGGACAGGGATAGATACGCAGTATTTT. J is TRBJ2-3 and V is TRBV9, with TRBD1 identical over 9 bases. The germline V gene has CDR1 SGDLS and CDR2 YYNGEE. This CDR3 has 14 amino acids. J was trimmed by 5 bases and V by 5 bases; bases with no gene match: 6.